This T cell receptor beta chain was retrieved from a study of CD8 T cells in Susac syndrome. Study findings and constraints: The CD4+ T cell repertoires in Susac syndrome were not clonally expanded.

Negative isolation yielded the CD8+ and CD4+ T cells, while FACS enriched the TEMRA cells. V shed 0 bases and J 2 bases; nucleotides not matched to a gene: 1. Germline V gene lookup returns CDR1 DFQATT and CDR2 SNEGSKA (reference sequence). The CDR3 loop spans 13 amino acids. On this clonotype: What it binds is unknown.

Random hexamers served to reverse transcribe about 0.45 to 1 ug RNA. TCRdb processed the immunoSEQ multiplex PCR reads anew with MiXCR; each CDR3 protein has one entry. The sample yields 170,000 or so distinct CDR3 sequences, around 96% seen once. This receptor was taken from a human donor with Susac syndrome. Material: CD4+ T cells from PBMCs. The chain has TRBV20-1 and TRBJ2-7; the match to TRBD1 covers 7 bases. CDR3 sequence: CSARDQGAYEQYF. In DNA, the CDR3 is TGCAGTGCTAGAGATCAGGGGGCCTACGAGCAGTACTTC.